This note documents a single T cell receptor (beta chain) sequence. Its antigen is unknown. These data belong to a study of graft-versus-host responses after intestinal transplantation. About the research overall: The transplants performed in recipients were multivisceral, liver-intestinal, or isolated intestinal.

Sequencing used immunoSEQ multiplex PCR; TCRdb keeps in-frame clones, though not all of them. The data contain over 55,000 clones, less than 95% of them seen just once; the ten biggest clones take up 1.3%. Study conclusions and caveats: Levels of circulating GvH clones at their peak were associated with early post-transplant HvG declines. Recipient-marrow GvH clones were detected, some having first appeared in ileum or blood. Where graft-donor T cell macrochimerism was present, patients had high graft-versus-host to host-versus-graft clonal ratios in allografts.

The sequence was obtained from a human donor who received an intestinal transplant. Material: unstimulated CD8+ T cells sorted from spleen or lymph node cells, obtained before intestinal transplant.

The CDR3 protein is CASSPDSYGYTF. For the CDR3, the DNA is TGTGCCAGTAGTCCTGACAGCTATGGCTACACCTTC. The chain joins TRBV19 to TRBJ1-2; maybe TRBD1 (5 bases). V lost 5 bases and J 4 bases, leaving 8 bases between the germline ends. The CDR3 contains 12 residues. Germline lookup yields CDR1 LNHDA and CDR2 SQIVND (reference sequence).